Listed below are T cell receptor beta chains from one sample, sequenced in a study of identical twins. MiXCR, run by TCRdb on the 5' RACE reads, gives a single entry per CDR3 protein. The sample carries approximately 280,000 distinct CDR3 sequences, about 8.3% recorded once. These same data were also listed under a study on yellow fever vaccine responses in identical twins.

The sample consisted of memory (CD45RO+) T cells sorted from blood. The receptors here all came from a woman aged 18-30 years in good health. Both conserved end residues are trimmed from each CDR3. The D gene is left open where the match is weak.

D gene: TRBD2; V gene: TRBV27; J gene: TRBJ2-7; CDR3 protein: ASSRLAGGPQEQY
D gene: -; V gene: TRBV10-3; J gene: TRBJ2-5; CDR3 protein: AISDGETQY
D gene: TRBD2; V gene: TRBV20-1; J gene: TRBJ2-5; CDR3 protein: SAGRGGVETQY
D gene: -; V gene: TRBV7-2; J gene: TRBJ2-7; CDR3 protein: ASSFRTPLTYEQY
D gene: -; V gene: TRBV4-1; J gene: TRBJ2-3; CDR3 protein: ASGSPSTDTQY
D gene: TRBD2; V gene: TRBV6-5; J gene: TRBJ2-5; CDR3 protein: ASSSNRLAGGETQY
D gene: -; V gene: TRBV14; J gene: TRBJ2-2; CDR3 protein: ASRSSRTGELF
D gene: TRBD1; V gene: TRBV6-1; J gene: TRBJ1-3; CDR3 protein: ATGDRSASGNTIY
D gene: TRBD2; V gene: TRBV11-2; J gene: TRBJ2-2; CDR3 protein: ASRSGLADTGELF
D gene: TRBD2; V gene: TRBV12-3/TRBV12-4; J gene: TRBJ2-2; CDR3 protein: ASSLVNGRVAGELF
D gene: TRBD1; V gene: TRBV5-1; J gene: TRBJ2-2; CDR3 protein: ASSTGQGSAGELF
D gene: -; V gene: TRBV5-1; J gene: TRBJ2-2; CDR3 protein: ASSLADTGELF
D gene: TRBD2; V gene: TRBV5-1; J gene: TRBJ2-5; CDR3 protein: ASSRAGQETQY
D gene: TRBD1; V gene: TRBV7-9; J gene: TRBJ2-3; CDR3 protein: ASSKWTGGSTDTQY
D gene: -; V gene: TRBV7-2; J gene: TRBJ2-4; CDR3 protein: ASSLGSAGSKNIQY
D gene: TRBD1; V gene: TRBV4-2; J gene: TRBJ1-1; CDR3 protein: ASSQAPGQKAEAF
D gene: TRBD1; V gene: TRBV5-1; J gene: TRBJ2-7; CDR3 protein: ASSPLRDREYEQY
D gene: -; V gene: TRBV6-5; J gene: TRBJ2-2; CDR3 protein: ASSYYTPNTGELF
D gene: -; V gene: TRBV7-2; J gene: TRBJ1-2; CDR3 protein: ASSLGGRGGLYGYT
D gene: -; V gene: TRBV12-3/TRBV12-4; J gene: TRBJ1-3; CDR3 protein: ASSLGQSGNTIY
D gene: TRBD2; V gene: TRBV5-1; J gene: TRBJ2-7; CDR3 protein: ASSLGLAGFEQY
D gene: -; V gene: TRBV7-3; J gene: TRBJ2-1; CDR3 protein: ASSLSFSLIWGEQF
D gene: TRBD2; V gene: TRBV10-1; J gene: TRBJ2-2; CDR3 protein: ASSLVRLASTGELF
D gene: -; V gene: TRBV9; J gene: TRBJ2-7; CDR3 protein: ASSVEPHREQY
D gene: -; V gene: TRBV11-2; J gene: TRBJ2-1; CDR3 protein: ASSPNYNEQF
D gene: TRBD2; V gene: TRBV7-2; J gene: TRBJ2-1; CDR3 protein: ASSPPSGGTLRNEQF
D gene: TRBD2; V gene: TRBV11-2; J gene: TRBJ2-3; CDR3 protein: ASSKRASGGAGTDTQY
D gene: -; V gene: TRBV20-1; J gene: TRBJ1-4; CDR3 protein: SARRREKEKLF
D gene: -; V gene: TRBV7-6; J gene: TRBJ2-5; CDR3 protein: ASSYRQETQY
D gene: TRBD1; V gene: TRBV5-1; J gene: TRBJ2-1; CDR3 protein: ASSSEDRVNRQF
D gene: TRBD2; V gene: TRBV2; J gene: TRBJ2-1; CDR3 protein: ASSEFLLVAGGDNEQF
D gene: TRBD2; V gene: TRBV20-1; J gene: TRBJ2-3; CDR3 protein: SANGLAGGPQDTQY
D gene: -; V gene: TRBV11-3; J gene: TRBJ2-3; CDR3 protein: ASSPTPPDTQY
D gene: TRBD2; V gene: TRBV5-1; J gene: TRBJ2-7; CDR3 protein: ASSLAGTQSYEQY
D gene: -; V gene: TRBV12-3/TRBV12-4; J gene: TRBJ1-2; CDR3 protein: ASRQDHYGYT
D gene: -; V gene: TRBV4-2; J gene: TRBJ1-1; CDR3 protein: ASSQEQLNTEAF
D gene: -; V gene: TRBV10-3; J gene: TRBJ2-3; CDR3 protein: AHRGGRTDTQY
D gene: -; V gene: TRBV7-9; J gene: TRBJ1-4; CDR3 protein: ASNTGPPRAEKLF
D gene: TRBD2; V gene: TRBV20-1; J gene: TRBJ2-3; CDR3 protein: SARDLAGVSDTQY
D gene: -; V gene: TRBV20-1; J gene: TRBJ2-7; CDR3 protein: SASEGEPYEQY
D gene: TRBD1; V gene: TRBV12-3/TRBV12-4; J gene: TRBJ2-7; CDR3 protein: ASSPDRVWEQY
D gene: TRBD1; V gene: TRBV4-1; J gene: TRBJ2-3; CDR3 protein: ASSQEGRGRWDTQY
D gene: -; V gene: TRBV5-1; J gene: TRBJ1-1; CDR3 protein: ASSAAWGPNTEAF
D gene: -; V gene: TRBV7-9; J gene: TRBJ2-1; CDR3 protein: ASSPQWGSYNEQF
D gene: -; V gene: TRBV20-1; J gene: TRBJ1-1; CDR3 protein: SAYKDAGRAMNTEAF
D gene: -; V gene: TRBV18; J gene: TRBJ2-5; CDR3 protein: ASSPGETQY
D gene: TRBD2; V gene: TRBV28; J gene: TRBJ2-6; CDR3 protein: ASSPGGHSGANVLT
D gene: -; V gene: TRBV3-1; J gene: TRBJ2-6; CDR3 protein: ASSQRTVQRSSGANVLT
D gene: TRBD2; V gene: TRBV4-2; J gene: TRBJ2-1; CDR3 protein: ASSQGGTSGNNEQF
D gene: -; V gene: TRBV5-6; J gene: TRBJ1-2; CDR3 protein: ASSLNRIFYGYT